These T cell receptor beta chains were read from a single sample in a study of molecular identifiers for immune sequencing clone quantification. TCRdb reprocessed the PCR reads with MiXCR, giving one entry per CDR3 protein. The table includes approximately 630,000 distinct CDR3 sequences, about 25% detected once. The sequencing input was naive CD8+ T cells from blood, with Jurkat cell RNA spiked in. The origin of the receptors is a human donor in good health. Some libraries in this study had Jurkat cell RNA spiked in. Each CDR3 is given with its conserved first and last residue. D genes are given only for firm matches. A clone size is listed for some rows: how often the clone was seen (once, few, many), or a class if it is expanded.

v_call	j_call	d_call	clone_size	cdr3_nt	cdr3_aa
TRBV27	TRBJ2-1	TRBD1	-	TGTGCCAGCAGTTTGATTTGGGGACAGAGCTCTTGGGAGCAGTTCTTC	CASSLIWGQSSWEQFF
TRBV7-9	TRBJ1-1	-	-	TGTGCCAGCAGCTTAGGGGGGATGAGCACTGAAGCTTTCTTT	CASSLGGMSTEAFF
TRBV29-1	TRBJ2-7	-	many	TGCAGCGTCAGTAGCGAAAACTACGAGCAGTACTTC	CSVSSENYEQYF
TRBV7-9	TRBJ2-7	TRBD1	few	TGTGCCAGCAGCTCGACAGGGGCCTCCTACAAGCAGTACTTC	CASSSTGASYKQYF
TRBV24-1	TRBJ2-1	TRBD1	few	TGTGCCACCAGTGCCACCATTCAGGACAGGGGAGGGGACAATGAGCAGTTCTTC	CATSATIQDRGGDNEQFF
TRBV9	TRBJ1-3	-	many	TGTGCCAGCAGCGCAGGGAGCTCTGGAAACACCATATATTTT	CASSAGSSGNTIYF
TRBV5-5	TRBJ2-4	-	many	TGTGCCAGCAGCCTGCACGGAGGCCTAGCTAACATTCAGTACTTC	CASSLHGGLANIQYF
TRBV7-6	TRBJ2-7	-	-	TGTGCCAGCAGCTTAGCCCGGGGTAGCTCCTACGAGCAGTACTTC	CASSLARGSSYEQYF
TRBV9	TRBJ2-5	-	-	TGTGCCAGCAGCGCGTCCGGCTACCTCCAAGAGACCCAGTACTTC	CASSASGYLQETQYF
TRBV15	TRBJ2-6	-	-	TGTGCCACCCGCGACTCTGGGGCCAACGCCCTGACTTTC	CATRDSGANALTF
TRBV28	TRBJ2-7	-	many	TGTGCCAGCAGTCCCTCCGTCCCCAACGACAGTCCCTACGAGCAGTACTTC	CASSPSVPNDSPYEQYF
TRBV4-3	TRBJ2-1	TRBD2	-	TGCGCCAGCAGCCAAGGATTAGCGGGAGTTCACAATGAGCAGTTCTTC	CASSQGLAGVHNEQFF
TRBV5-5	TRBJ2-3	-	many	TGTGCCAGCAGCTTGGAGGGACGCCGCACAGATACGCAGTATTTT	CASSLEGRRTDTQYF
TRBV29-1	TRBJ1-1	TRBD1	many	TGCAGCGTCGACAGGGGTTGGGTTAATGAAGCTTTCTTT	CSVDRGWVNEAFF
TRBV25-1	TRBJ1-5	-	few	TGTGCCAGCAGTGATCCGAGACTTGTGGAGGATAGCAATCAGCCCCAGCATTTT	CASSDPRLVEDSNQPQHF
TRBV21-1	TRBJ1-5	-	-	TGTGCCAGCAGCGGGAGACGGTTTAGAAGCAATCAGCCCCAGCATTTT	CASSGRRFRSNQPQHF
TRBV13	TRBJ1-1	-	many	TGTGCCAGCAGCCTAGACATTAACACTGAAGCTTTCTTT	CASSLDINTEAFF
TRBV19	TRBJ2-4	TRBD2	-	TGTGCCAGTAGTGTATGGCTAGCGGGGGGGCTAGCCAAAAACATTCAGTACTTC	CASSVWLAGGLAKNIQYF
TRBV19	TRBJ2-2	-	few	TGTGCCAGTAGTATCGGGCAGGGGCTGACGGGGGAGCTGTTTTTT	CASSIGQGLTGELFF
TRBV12-3/TRBV12-4	TRBJ2-5	TRBD1	-	TGTGCCAGCACCATACCGGGACAGGGTACCCAGTACTTC	CASTIPGQGTQYF
TRBV7-9	TRBJ1-1	TRBD1	many	TGTGCCAGCAGCCCCCGGACAGGGTCTTGGACTGAAGCTTTCTTT	CASSPRTGSWTEAFF
TRBV14	TRBJ2-2	TRBD2	-	TGTGCCAGCGGCCAAGATTCGCGGCGGGAGGGAGAGCTGTTTTTT	CASGQDSRREGELFF
TRBV7-9	TRBJ2-1	-	-	TGTGCCAGCAGGGAGCGGGGGACAGACTACAATGAGCAGTTCTTC	CASRERGTDYNEQFF
TRBV13	TRBJ1-1	-	many	TGTGCCAGCAGCTTCGGCCCGGGCCCCGTTGGTGAAGCTTTCTTT	CASSFGPGPVGEAFF
TRBV18	TRBJ2-1	TRBD1	few	TGTGCCAGCTCACGGGACAGGGCGGCCTACAATGAGCAGTTCTTC	CASSRDRAAYNEQFF
TRBV27	TRBJ2-3	-	many	TGTGCCAGCAGTTTACTACCCCCGGAATTGGATACGCAGTATTTT	CASSLLPPELDTQYF
TRBV9	TRBJ2-7	-	few	TGTGCCAGCAGCGGCGAGGGGGTCGAGCAGTACTTC	CASSGEGVEQYF
TRBV5-4	TRBJ2-2	TRBD2	many	TGTGCCAGCAGCTTGGGGCTAGCGGGAGGACGAGGGGAGCTGTTTTTT	CASSLGLAGGRGELFF
TRBV5-1	TRBJ1-5	-	few	TGCGCCAGCACTCGACAGTCGAGCAATCAGCCCCAGCATTTT	CASTRQSSNQPQHF
TRBV27	TRBJ2-7	TRBD2	-	TGTGCCAGCATGGGACTAGCGGGAGTTTCTGAGCAGTACTTC	CASMGLAGVSEQYF
TRBV6-5	TRBJ1-5	-	few	TGTGCCAGCAGTTACTCGGCAGCATATAGCAATCAGCCCCAGCATTTT	CASSYSAAYSNQPQHF
TRBV10-3	TRBJ1-5	-	many	TGTGCCATCAGTGAGCATGGGGAGGGCGGCCTCGGGCAGCCCCAGCATTTT	CAISEHGEGGLGQPQHF
TRBV12-3/TRBV12-4	TRBJ2-3	-	many	TGTGCCAGCAGTGGTCCGAGCCCCCCCACAGATTCGCAGTATTTT	CASSGPSPPTDSQYF
TRBV28	TRBJ2-7	-	many	TGTGCCAGCAGCAGGGGACAAGTCCTCTACGAGCAGTACTTC	CASSRGQVLYEQYF
TRBV24-1	TRBJ2-5	TRBD2	many	TGTGCCACCAGTCCGGGCGTCGGGGGGAGCCAAGAGACCCAGTACTTC	CATSPGVGGSQETQYF
TRBV7-6	TRBJ1-1	-	many	TGTGCCAGCAGCCCCCCAGATGGCCCGCAGAACACTGAAGCTTTCTTT	CASSPPDGPQNTEAFF